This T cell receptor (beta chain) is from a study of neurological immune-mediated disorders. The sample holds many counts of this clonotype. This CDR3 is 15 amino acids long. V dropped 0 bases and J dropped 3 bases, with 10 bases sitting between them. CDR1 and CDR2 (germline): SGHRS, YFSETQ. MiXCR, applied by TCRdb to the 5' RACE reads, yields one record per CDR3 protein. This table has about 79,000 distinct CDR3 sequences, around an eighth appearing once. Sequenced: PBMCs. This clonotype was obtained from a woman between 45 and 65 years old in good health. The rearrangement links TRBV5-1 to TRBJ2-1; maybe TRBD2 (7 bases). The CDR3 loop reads CASSLGGGDYNEQFF. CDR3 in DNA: TGCGCCAGCAGCTTGGGAGGGGGGGACTACAATGAGCAGTTCTTC.